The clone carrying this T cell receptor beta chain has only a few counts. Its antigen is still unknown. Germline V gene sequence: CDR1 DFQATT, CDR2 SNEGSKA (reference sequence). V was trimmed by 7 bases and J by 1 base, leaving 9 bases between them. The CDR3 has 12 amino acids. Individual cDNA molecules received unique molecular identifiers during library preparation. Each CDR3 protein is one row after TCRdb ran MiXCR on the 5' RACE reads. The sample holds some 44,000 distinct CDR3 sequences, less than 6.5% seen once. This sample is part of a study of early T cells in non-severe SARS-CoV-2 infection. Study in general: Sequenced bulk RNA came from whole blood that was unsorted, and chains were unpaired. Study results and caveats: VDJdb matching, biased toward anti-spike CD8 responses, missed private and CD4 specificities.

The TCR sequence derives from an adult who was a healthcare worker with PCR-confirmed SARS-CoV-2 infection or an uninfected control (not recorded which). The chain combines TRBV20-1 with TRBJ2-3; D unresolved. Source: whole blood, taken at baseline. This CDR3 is CSVLRGTDTQYF. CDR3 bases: TGCAGTGTTTTGCGAGGCACAGATACGCAGTATTTT.